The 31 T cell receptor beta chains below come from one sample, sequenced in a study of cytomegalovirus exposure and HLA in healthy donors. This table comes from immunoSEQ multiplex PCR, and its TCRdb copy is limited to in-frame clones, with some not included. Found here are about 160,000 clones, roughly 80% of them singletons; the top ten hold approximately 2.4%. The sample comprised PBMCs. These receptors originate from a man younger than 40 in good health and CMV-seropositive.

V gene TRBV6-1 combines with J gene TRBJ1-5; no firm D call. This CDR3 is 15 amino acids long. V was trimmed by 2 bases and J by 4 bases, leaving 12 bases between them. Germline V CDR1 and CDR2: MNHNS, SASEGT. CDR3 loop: CASSEPSWINQPQHF. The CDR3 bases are TGTGCCAGCAGTGAACCTAGTTGGATAAATCAGCCCCAGCATTTT.

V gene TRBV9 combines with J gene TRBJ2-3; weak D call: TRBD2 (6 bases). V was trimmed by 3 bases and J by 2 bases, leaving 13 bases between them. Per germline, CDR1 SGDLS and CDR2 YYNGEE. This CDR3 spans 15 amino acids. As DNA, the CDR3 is TGTGCCAGCAGCGCGTCGGGACTTAACACAGATACGCAGTATTTT. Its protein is CASSASGLNTDTQYF.

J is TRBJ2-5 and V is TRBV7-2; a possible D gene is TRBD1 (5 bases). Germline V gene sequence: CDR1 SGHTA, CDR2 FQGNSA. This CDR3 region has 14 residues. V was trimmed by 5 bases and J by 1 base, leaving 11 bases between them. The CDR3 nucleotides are TGTGCCAGCAGCCAGGGCAGGGCCCAAGAGACCCAGTACTTC. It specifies CASSQGRAQETQYF.

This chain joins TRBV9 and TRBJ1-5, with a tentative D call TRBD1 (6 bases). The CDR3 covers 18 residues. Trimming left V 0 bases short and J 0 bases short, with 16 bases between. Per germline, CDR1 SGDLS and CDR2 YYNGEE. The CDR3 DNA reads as TGTGCCAGCAGCGTAGAACTGGGGGCAAGAAATAGCAATCAGCCCCAGCATTTT. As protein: CASSVELGARNSNQPQHF.

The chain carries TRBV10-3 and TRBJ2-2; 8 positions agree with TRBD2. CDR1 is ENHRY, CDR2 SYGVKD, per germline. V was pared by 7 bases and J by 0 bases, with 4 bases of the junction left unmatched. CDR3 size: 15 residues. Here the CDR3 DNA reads TGTGCCATCAAGGGCGGGGGGACGAACACCGGGGAGCTGTTTTTT. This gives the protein CAIKGGGTNTGELFF.

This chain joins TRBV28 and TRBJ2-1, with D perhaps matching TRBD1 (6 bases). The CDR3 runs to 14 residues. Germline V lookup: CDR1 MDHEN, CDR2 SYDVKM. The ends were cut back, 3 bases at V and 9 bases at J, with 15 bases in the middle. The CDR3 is CASSFRQVWGEQFF. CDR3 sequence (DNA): TGTGCCAGCAGTTTCCGACAGGTTTGGGGTGAGCAGTTCTTC.

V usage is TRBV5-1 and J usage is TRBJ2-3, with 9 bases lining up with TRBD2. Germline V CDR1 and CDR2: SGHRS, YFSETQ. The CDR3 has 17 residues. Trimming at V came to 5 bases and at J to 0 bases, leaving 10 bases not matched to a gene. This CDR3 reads CASSPNPLAGSTDTQYF. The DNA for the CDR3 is TGCGCCAGCAGTCCCAACCCTCTAGCGGGGAGCACAGATACGCAGTATTTT.

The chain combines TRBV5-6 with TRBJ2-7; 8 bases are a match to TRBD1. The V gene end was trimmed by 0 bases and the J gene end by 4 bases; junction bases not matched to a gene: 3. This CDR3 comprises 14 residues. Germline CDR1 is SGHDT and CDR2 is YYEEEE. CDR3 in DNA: TGTGCCAGCAGCTTGGTCCAGGGGGCATACGAGCAGTACTTC. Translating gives CASSLVQGAYEQYF. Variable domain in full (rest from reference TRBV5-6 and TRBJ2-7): DAGVTQSPTHLIKTRGQQVTLRCSPKSGHDTVSWYQQALGQGPQFIFQYYEEEERQRGNFPDRFSGHQFPNYSSELNVNALLLGDSALYLCASSLVQGAYEQYFGPGTRLTVT.

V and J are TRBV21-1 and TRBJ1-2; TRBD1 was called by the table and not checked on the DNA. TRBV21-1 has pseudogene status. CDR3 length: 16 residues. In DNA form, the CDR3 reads TGTGCCAGCAGCGTGCTACAGAGCCCAACTAACTATGGCTACACCTTC. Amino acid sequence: CASSVLQSPTNYGYTF.

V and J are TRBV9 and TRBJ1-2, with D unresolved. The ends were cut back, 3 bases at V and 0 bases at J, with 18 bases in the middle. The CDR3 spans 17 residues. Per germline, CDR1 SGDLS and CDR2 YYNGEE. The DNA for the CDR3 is TGTGCCAGCAGCGCGAGGGCCTCGTACAAGGCTAACTATGGCTACACCTTC. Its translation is CASSARASYKANYGYTF.

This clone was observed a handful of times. The CDR3 sequence: CASSHPGEEQYF. CDR3 coding DNA: TGTGCCAGCAGCCACCCCGGGGAGGAGCAGTACTTC. V gene TRBV11-3 combines with J gene TRBJ2-7; a possible D gene is TRBD2 (5 bases). Germline loops: CDR1 SGHNT, CDR2 YENEEA. The V and J ends lost 5 bases and 7 bases respectively, with 12 bases between them. The CDR3 extends over 12 amino acids.

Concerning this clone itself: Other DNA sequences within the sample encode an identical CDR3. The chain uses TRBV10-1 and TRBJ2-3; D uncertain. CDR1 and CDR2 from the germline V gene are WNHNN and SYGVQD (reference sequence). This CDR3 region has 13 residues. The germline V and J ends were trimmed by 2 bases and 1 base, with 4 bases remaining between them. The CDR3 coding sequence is TGCGCCAGCAGTGAGGCGGGCACAGATACGCAGTATTTT. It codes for CASSEAGTDTQYF.

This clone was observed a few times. DNA of the CDR3: TGTGCCAGCAGCTTAAGGACAGAGGGGAGCACTGAAGCTTTCTTT. This encodes CASSLRTEGSTEAFF. This chain connects TRBV7-6 to TRBJ1-1, with D maybe TRBD1 (6 bases). This CDR3 has 15 amino acids. Trimming shortened V by 2 bases and J by 4 bases, and 14 bases separated the two germline ends. Looked up from germline, CDR1 is SGHVS and CDR2 is FNYEAQ.

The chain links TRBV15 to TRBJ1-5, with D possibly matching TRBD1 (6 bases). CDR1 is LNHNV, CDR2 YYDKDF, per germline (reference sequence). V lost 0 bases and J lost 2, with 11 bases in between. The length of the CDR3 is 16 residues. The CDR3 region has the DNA TGTGCCACCAGCAGAGATCGAGGGGGTGGCAATCAGCCCCAGCATTTT. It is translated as CATSRDRGGGNQPQHF.

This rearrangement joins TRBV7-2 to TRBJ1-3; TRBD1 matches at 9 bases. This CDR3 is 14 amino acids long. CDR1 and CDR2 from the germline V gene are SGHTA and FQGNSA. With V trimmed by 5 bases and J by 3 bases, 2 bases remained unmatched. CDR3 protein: CASSPDRGGNTIYF. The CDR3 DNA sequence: TGTGCCAGCAGCCCGGACAGGGGTGGAAACACCATATATTTT.

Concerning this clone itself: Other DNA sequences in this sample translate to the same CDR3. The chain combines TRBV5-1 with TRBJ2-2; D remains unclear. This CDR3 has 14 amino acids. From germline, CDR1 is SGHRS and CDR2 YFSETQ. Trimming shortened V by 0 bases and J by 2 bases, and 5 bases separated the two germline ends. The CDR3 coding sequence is TGCGCCAGCAGCTTGGGAGGTAACACCGGGGAGCTGTTTTTT. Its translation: CASSLGGNTGELFF.

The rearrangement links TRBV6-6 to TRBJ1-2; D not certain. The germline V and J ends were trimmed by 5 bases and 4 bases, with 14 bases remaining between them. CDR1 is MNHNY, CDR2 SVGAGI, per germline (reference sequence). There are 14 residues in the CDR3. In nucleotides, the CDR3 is TGTGCCAGCAGTACCTTCGAGGGTGGCTATGGCTACACCTTC. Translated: CASSTFEGGYGYTF.

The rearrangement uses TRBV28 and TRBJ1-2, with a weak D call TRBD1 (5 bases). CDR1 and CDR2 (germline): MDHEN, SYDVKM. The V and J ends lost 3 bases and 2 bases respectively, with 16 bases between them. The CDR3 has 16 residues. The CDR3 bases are TGTGCCAGCAGTTTTAAGGTCAGGGCAACCAACTATGGCTACACCTTC. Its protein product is CASSFKVRATNYGYTF.

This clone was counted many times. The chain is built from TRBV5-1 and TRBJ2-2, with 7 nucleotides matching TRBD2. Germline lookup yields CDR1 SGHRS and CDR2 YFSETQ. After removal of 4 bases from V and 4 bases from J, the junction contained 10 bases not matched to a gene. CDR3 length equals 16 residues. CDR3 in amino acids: CASSPGGGSATGELFF. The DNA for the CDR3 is TGCGCCAGCAGCCCGGGAGGAGGGTCTGCCACCGGGGAGCTGTTTTTT. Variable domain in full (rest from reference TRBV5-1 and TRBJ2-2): KAGVTQTPRYLIKTRGQQVTLSCSPISGHRSVSWYQQTPGQGLQFLFEYFSETQRNKGNFPGRFSGRQFSNSRSEMNVSTLELGDSALYLCASSPGGGSATGELFFGEGSRLTVL.

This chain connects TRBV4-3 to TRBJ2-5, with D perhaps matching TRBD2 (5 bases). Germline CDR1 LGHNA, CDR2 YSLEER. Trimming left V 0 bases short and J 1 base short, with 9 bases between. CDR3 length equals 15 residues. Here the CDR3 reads CASSQDMLAQETQYF. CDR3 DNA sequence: TGCGCCAGCAGCCAAGATATGCTAGCCCAAGAGACCCAGTACTTC.

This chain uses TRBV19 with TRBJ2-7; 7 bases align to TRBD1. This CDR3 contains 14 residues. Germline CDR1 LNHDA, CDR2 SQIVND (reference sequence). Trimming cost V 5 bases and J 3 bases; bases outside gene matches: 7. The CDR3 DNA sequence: TGTGCCAGTAGTTCAGAGGGGGCGGACTACGAGCAGTACTTC. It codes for CASSSEGADYEQYF.

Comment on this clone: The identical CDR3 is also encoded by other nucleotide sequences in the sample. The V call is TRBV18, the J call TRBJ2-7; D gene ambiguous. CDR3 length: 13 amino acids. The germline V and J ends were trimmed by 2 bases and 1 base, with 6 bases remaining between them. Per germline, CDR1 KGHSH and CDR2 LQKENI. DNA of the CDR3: TGTGCCAGCTCACCAGCACGGTCCTACGAGCAGTACTTC. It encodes CASSPARSYEQYF.

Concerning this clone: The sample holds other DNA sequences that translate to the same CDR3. The CDR3 is CASSQETAGATEAFF. The CDR3 DNA is TGCGCCAGCAGCCAAGAGACAGCTGGGGCCACTGAAGCTTTCTTT. The rearrangement links TRBV4-3 to TRBJ1-1; possibly TRBD1 for D (5 bases). V was cut by 0 bases and J by 4 bases, with 12 bases left in between. Germline values: CDR1 LGHNA, CDR2 YSLEER. The length of the CDR3 is 15 residues.

Here the CDR3 reads CATSGGLVYEQYF. The DNA of the CDR3 is TGTGCCACGTCAGGGGGTTTAGTCTACGAGCAGTACTTC. This chain joins TRBV10-3 and TRBJ2-7, with 7 bases fitting TRBD1. Germline loops: CDR1 ENHRY, CDR2 SYGVKD. The ends lost 10 bases at V and 3 bases at J; junction bases unmatched: 9. The CDR3 has 13 residues.

CDR3 bases: TGCGCCAGCAGCTTGGGAGACAGCGACTATGGCTACACCTTC. Protein sequence: CASSLGDSDYGYTF. The chain employs TRBV5-1 and TRBJ1-2; D possibly corresponds to TRBD1 (5 bases). The CDR3 has 14 amino acids. V lost 0 bases and J lost 3, with 9 bases in between. CDR1 SGHRS and CDR2 YFSETQ come from the germline V gene. The full variable domain, rest sourced from reference TRBV5-1 and TRBJ1-2, is KAGVTQTPRYLIKTRGQQVTLSCSPISGHRSVSWYQQTPGQGLQFLFEYFSETQRNKGNFPGRFSGRQFSNSRSEMNVSTLELGDSALYLCASSLGDSDYGYTFGSGTRLTVV.

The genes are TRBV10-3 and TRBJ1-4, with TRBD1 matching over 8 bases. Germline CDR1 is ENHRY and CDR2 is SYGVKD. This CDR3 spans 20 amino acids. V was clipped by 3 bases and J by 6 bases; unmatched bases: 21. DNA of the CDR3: TGTGCCATCAGTGACCTTCTACAATTAACCTTGGACAGGGAAGATGAAAAACTGTTTTTT. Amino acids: CAISDLLQLTLDREDEKLFF.

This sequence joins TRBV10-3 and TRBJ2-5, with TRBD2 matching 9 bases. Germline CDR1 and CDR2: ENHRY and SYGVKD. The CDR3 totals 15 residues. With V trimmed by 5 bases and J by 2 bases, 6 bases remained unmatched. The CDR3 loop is CAISHKRGDQETQYF. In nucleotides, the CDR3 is TGTGCCATCAGTCACAAGCGGGGGGATCAAGAGACCCAGTACTTC.

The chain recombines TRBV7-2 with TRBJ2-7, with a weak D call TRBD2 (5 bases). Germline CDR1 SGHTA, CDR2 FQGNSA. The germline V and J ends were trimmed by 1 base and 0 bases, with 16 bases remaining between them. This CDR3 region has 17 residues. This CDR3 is CASSLVGTDGGSYEQYF. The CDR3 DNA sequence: TGTGCCAGCAGCTTAGTGGGAACGGACGGAGGCTCCTACGAGCAGTACTTC.

The CDR3 DNA is TGTGCCACGAGGCAGGGGGCGAACGAGCAGTACTTC. This sequence encodes CATRQGANEQYF. The V and J genes are TRBV7-9 and TRBJ2-7; 8 bases fit TRBD1. V gave up 10 bases and J gave up 5 bases; unmatched junction bases: 7. Germline lookup yields CDR1 SEHNR and CDR2 FQNEAQ (reference sequence). The CDR3 spans 12 residues.

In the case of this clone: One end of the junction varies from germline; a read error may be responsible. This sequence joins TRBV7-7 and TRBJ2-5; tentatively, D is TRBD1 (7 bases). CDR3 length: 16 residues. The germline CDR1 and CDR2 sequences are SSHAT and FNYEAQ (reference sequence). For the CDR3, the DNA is TGTGCTAGCAGCTTAGGTGCAGGGGGGTTAAGAGAGACCCAGTACTTC. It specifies CASSLGAGGLRETQYF. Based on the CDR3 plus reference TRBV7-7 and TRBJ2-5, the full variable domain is GAGVSQSPRYKVTKRGQDVTLRCDPISSHATLYWYQQALGQGPEFLTYFNYEAQPDKSGLPSDRFSAERPEGSISTLTIQRTEQRDSAMYRCASSLGAGGLRETQYFGPGTRLLVL.

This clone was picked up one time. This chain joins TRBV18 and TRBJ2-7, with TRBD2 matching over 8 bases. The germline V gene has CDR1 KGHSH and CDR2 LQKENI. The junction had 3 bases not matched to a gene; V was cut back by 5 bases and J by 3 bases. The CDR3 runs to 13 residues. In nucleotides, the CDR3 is TGTGCCAGCTCATCGGCGGGGGGCTACGAGCAGTACTTC. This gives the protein CASSSAGGYEQYF. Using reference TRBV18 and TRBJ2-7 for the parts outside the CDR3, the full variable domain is NAGVMQNPRHLVRRRGQEARLRCSPMKGHSHVYWYRQLPEEGLKFMVYLQKENIIDESGMPKERFSAEFPKEGPSILRIQQVVRGDSAAYFCASSSAGGYEQYFGPGTRLTVT.